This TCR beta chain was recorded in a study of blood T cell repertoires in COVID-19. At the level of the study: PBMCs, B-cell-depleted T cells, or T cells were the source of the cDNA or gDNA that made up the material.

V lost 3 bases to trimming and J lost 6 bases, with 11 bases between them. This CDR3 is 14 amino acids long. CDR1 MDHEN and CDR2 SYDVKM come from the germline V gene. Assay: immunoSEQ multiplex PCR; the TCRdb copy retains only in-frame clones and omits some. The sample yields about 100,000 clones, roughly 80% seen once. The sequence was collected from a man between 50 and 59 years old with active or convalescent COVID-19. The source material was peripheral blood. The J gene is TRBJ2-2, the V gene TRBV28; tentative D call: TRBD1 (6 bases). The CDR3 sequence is CASSLGAPPGELFF. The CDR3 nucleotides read TGTGCCAGCAGTTTGGGGGCGCCCCCCGGGGAGCTGTTTTTT.